These 2 T cell receptor beta chains originate from one sample sequenced in a study of long-term antiretroviral therapy in people with HIV. Version v3.0 of the immunoSEQ assay was performed at survey level. The repertoire was sequenced with immunoSEQ multiplex PCR; TCRdb's copy has only in-frame clones and lacks some. Among 25,000 to 30,000 clones, 75% to 90% were seen once, and the ten largest hold 13% to 15%. Sequenced here: unsorted PBMCs, sampled 2.9 years after starting antiretroviral therapy. The receptors shown here come from a man aged 45-60 years with HIV.

The chain recombines TRBV28 with TRBJ2-5; D not resolved. CDR3 length: 14 amino acids. Trimming shortened V by 2 bases and J by 0 bases, and 7 bases separated the two germline ends. CDR1 is MDHEN, CDR2 SYDVKM, per germline. The DNA for the CDR3 is TGTGCCAGCAGTTTAACGGTGGACCAAGAGACCCAGTACTTC. As protein: CASSLTVDQETQYF.

The rearrangement links TRBV6-5 to TRBJ2-7; D call uncertain. The CDR3 sequence is 14 residues long. V was pared by 4 bases and J by 3 bases, with 13 bases between. Germline V gene lookup returns CDR1 MNHEY and CDR2 SVGAGI. CDR3 DNA sequence: TGTGCCAGCAGTTCCGGTCAGAGCGTCTACGAGCAGTACTTC. Translating it yields CASSSGQSVYEQYF.